A selection of T cell receptor beta chains follows, all from one sample in a study of blood T cell repertoires in COVID-19. Data came from immunoSEQ multiplex PCR; TCRdb stores just in-frame clones and leaves some out. The sample shows 30,000 to 45,000 clones, around 78% of them seen only once. Material for sequencing was peripheral blood. The receptors here all came from a man in his sixties with acute or convalescent COVID-19. Both conserved end residues are part of each CDR3. D genes are given only for firm matches. Part of the rows lack a size; the others show once, few, many or a class for expanded clones.

size,V,length,J,D,DNA,CDR3
-,TRBV7-7,16,TRBJ1-5,-,TGTGCTAGCAGACCCGGGGACAACTTTCTTCATCAGCCCCAGCATTTT,CASRPGDNFLHQPQHF
-,TRBV5-1,15,TRBJ2-1,-,TGCGCCAGCAGCCCGGTTGTTGCGGGAAACAATGAGCAGTTCTTC,CASSPVVAGNNEQFF
-,TRBV7-2,16,TRBJ2-4,-,TGTGCCAGCAGCTTAGAGGCGGCACTAGCCAAAAACATTCAGTACTTC,CASSLEAALAKNIQYF
-,TRBV5-1,14,TRBJ2-3,-,TGCGCCAGCAGCTTGTATGTTGGCACAGATACGCAGTATTTT,CASSLYVGTDTQYF
-,TRBV5-1,14,TRBJ2-3,-,TGCGCCAGCAGCTTGGGAGGGGGTACAGATACGCAGTATTTT,CASSLGGGTDTQYF
-,TRBV5-1,16,TRBJ2-5,TRBD2,TGCGCCAGCAGCTCTGGGGGCGGGAGGGTTCAAGAGACCCAGTACTTC,CASSSGGGRVQETQYF
-,TRBV9,20,TRBJ2-1,-,TGTGCCAGCAGCAGCCTCGGGACTCCAGACAACCTCGCCACCTACAATGAGCAGTTCTTC,CASSSLGTPDNLATYNEQFF
-,TRBV4-3,18,TRBJ2-4,-,TGCGCCAGCAGCCAAGATCTGGGGAGCGGGTCAGCCAAAAACATTCAGTACTTC,CASSQDLGSGSAKNIQYF
-,TRBV19,14,TRBJ2-1,TRBD2,TGTGCCAGTAATTCCTTGCGGGAGCCACACGAGCAGTTCTTC,CASNSLREPHEQFF
few,TRBV7-2,13,TRBJ1-5,-,TGTGCCAGCGGAAGGGGATTCGGACAGCCCCAGCATTTT,CASGRGFGQPQHF
few,TRBV6-5,16,TRBJ1-6,-,TGTGCCAGCAGTTACTCGCATGCACAGGCTAATTCACCCCTCCACTTT,CASSYSHAQANSPLHF
few,TRBV11-3,15,TRBJ2-1,-,TGTGCCAGCAGCTTAGGGGGGGTCTCCTACAATGAGCAGTTCTTC,CASSLGGVSYNEQFF
-,TRBV5-1,12,TRBJ2-5,-,TGCGCCAGCAGTAAGACTCAAGAGACCCAGTACTTC,CASSKTQETQYF
medium-sized,TRBV12-3/TRBV12-4,12,TRBJ2-3,-,TGTGCCAGCAACATTGCGGGAGATACGCAGTATTTT,CASNIAGDTQYF
-,TRBV27,16,TRBJ2-5,TRBD2,TGTGCCAGCAGCCTTCACTTGGGAACTAGCGTAGAGACCCAGTACTTC,CASSLHLGTSVETQYF
-,TRBV9,14,TRBJ1-1,-,TGTGCCAGCAGCGTAGGTAACGGGAACACTGAAGCTTTCTTT,CASSVGNGNTEAFF
-,TRBV2,16,TRBJ2-3,-,TGTGCCAGCAGTGAAGGGGCTTCGCTCTCTTGGGATACGCAGTATTTT,CASSEGASLSWDTQYF
-,TRBV19,15,TRBJ1-1,TRBD1,TGTGCCAGTAGTATAGATGGGACAGGGAGCACTGAAGCTTTCTTT,CASSIDGTGSTEAFF
-,TRBV5-6,14,TRBJ1-6,-,TGTGCCAGCAGCTTGGGGTCAGGTGATTCACCCCTCCACTTT,CASSLGSGDSPLHF
-,TRBV7-2,14,TRBJ2-1,TRBD2,TGTGCCAGCAGGGGGACTAGCGGACACAATGAGCAGTTCTTC,CASRGTSGHNEQFF
-,TRBV3-1/TRBV3-2,17,TRBJ2-3,TRBD2,TGTGCCAGCAGCCCAGGGACTAGCCTGTCATTCACAGATACGCAGTATTTT,CASSPGTSLSFTDTQYF
-,TRBV28,14,TRBJ2-3,-,TGTGCCAGCCGATTCTTAGAGCGCACAGATACGCAGTATTTT,CASRFLERTDTQYF
-,TRBV7-9,15,TRBJ1-6,TRBD1,TGTGCCAGCAGCGGCAGACAGGGGGGTAATTCACCCCTCCACTTT,CASSGRQGGNSPLHF
-,TRBV29-1,14,TRBJ2-4,-,TGCAGCGTTGAAGAGGGAGGTTCCCAAAACATTCAGTACTTC,CSVEEGGSQNIQYF
-,TRBV11-2,17,TRBJ2-1,-,TGTGCCAGCAGGGCCGTTGGTGGGAGGTTGTCCTACAATGAGCAGTTCTTC,CASRAVGGRLSYNEQFF
-,TRBV5-1,14,TRBJ2-3,TRBD2,TGCGCCAGCAGCGCCGGGACTAGCAAAGATACGCAGTATTTT,CASSAGTSKDTQYF
-,TRBV19,19,TRBJ2-3,TRBD1,TGTGCCAGTAGTATAGTTCTGGAGGACAGGGCTATTGGTGCAGATACGCAGTATTTT,CASSIVLEDRAIGADTQYF
few,TRBV9,14,TRBJ2-1,-,TGTGCCAGCAGTGCAGCTAGTTTGGCCAATGAGCAGTTCTTC,CASSAASLANEQFF
-,TRBV7-9,14,TRBJ2-5,-,TGTGCCAGCAGCTTAGTAGCAGCCGAAGAGACCCAGTACTTC,CASSLVAAEETQYF
-,TRBV6-5,11,TRBJ1-2,-,TGTGCGACTTTACGCGGGGGGACGGAAACCTTC,CATLRGGTETF
-,TRBV2,18,TRBJ2-6,TRBD2,TGTGCCAGCAGAGGGACTAGCGGGAGGTGGTTTGGGGCCAACGTCCTGACTTTC,CASRGTSGRWFGANVLTF
-,TRBV5-1,15,TRBJ2-1,TRBD2,TGCGCCAGCAGCCATGGGACTAGCGGTTACAATGAGCAGTTCTTC,CASSHGTSGYNEQFF
-,TRBV10-1,11,TRBJ1-4,-,TGCGCCAGCAGTGACGGTGAAAAACTGTTTTTT,CASSDGEKLFF
few,TRBV6-1,16,TRBJ1-3,TRBD1,TGTGCCAGCAGTGGGACAGGGTTGGGGTGGGAAAACACCATATATTTT,CASSGTGLGWENTIYF
-,TRBV3-1/TRBV3-2,19,TRBJ2-7,TRBD2,TGTGCCAGCAGCCAAGGAGGTCTAGCGGGAGGAGTAAAGCTTTACGAGCAGTACTTC,CASSQGGLAGGVKLYEQYF
-,TRBV19,15,TRBJ2-7,TRBD1,TGTGCCAGTAGTAAAGGGACAGGGTTTTCCTACGAGCAGTACTTC,CASSKGTGFSYEQYF
-,TRBV30,13,TRBJ2-1,TRBD2,TGTGCCTGGAGTGTACGGGCGGGAGATGAGCAGTTCTTC,CAWSVRAGDEQFF
-,TRBV6-5,13,TRBJ1-5,TRBD1,TGTGCCAGCAGTTACAACAGGGGTCAGCCCCAGCATTTT,CASSYNRGQPQHF
-,TRBV28,16,TRBJ2-5,TRBD2,TGTGCCAGCAGTTTATGGAGGACTAGCGGGACCGGGACCCAGTACTTC,CASSLWRTSGTGTQYF
-,TRBV2,12,TRBJ2-3,-,TGTGCCAGCAGGACTGTTACAGATACGCAGTATTTT,CASRTVTDTQYF
once,TRBV6-5,15,TRBJ2-7,-,TGTGCCAGCAGTTACTCGTCCGGGACACAGGCCGAGCAGTACTTC,CASSYSSGTQAEQYF
once,TRBV29-1,13,TRBJ2-3,-,TGCAGCGTCTCCAGGGGGGGCACAGATACGCAGTATTTT,CSVSRGGTDTQYF
few,TRBV28,15,TRBJ2-1,-,TGTGCCAGCAGTTCTTCCCAACTGGGGAGCAATGAGCAGTTCTTC,CASSSSQLGSNEQFF
once,TRBV19,17,TRBJ2-4,-,TGTGCCAGTAGTATAGCGGCGGGACGACAGAACAAAAACATTCAGTACTTC,CASSIAAGRQNKNIQYF
-,TRBV5-5,18,TRBJ1-1,-,TGTGCCAGCATTAAGCCCAGGCGCAAGGACTTGATGAACACTGAAGCTTTCTTT,CASIKPRRKDLMNTEAFF
-,TRBV14,15,TRBJ1-4,-,TGTGCCAGCAGCCAAGGCCTCCTAAAAAATGAAAAACTGTTTTTT,CASSQGLLKNEKLFF
-,TRBV5-4,17,TRBJ1-2,TRBD1,TGTGCCAGCAGCTTTCCCAGGTGGGGACAGGGGGCAGATGGCTACACCTTC,CASSFPRWGQGADGYTF